This is a list of T cell receptor beta chains from one sample in a study of blood T cell repertoires in COVID-19. Data came from immunoSEQ multiplex PCR; TCRdb stores just in-frame clones and leaves some out. In the table there are 180,000 or so clones, 65% to 90% of which are singletons. Sequenced material: peripheral blood. The source is a man aged 60 to 69 with acute or convalescent COVID-19. CDR3s include the opening cysteine and the closing phenylalanine or tryptophan. D genes are given only for firm matches. Clone sizes are given selectively: once, few, many, or a class where the clone is expanded.

J | size | V | D | CDR3 | DNA
TRBJ2-3 | NA | TRBV28 | NA | CAAQRDTQYF | TGTGCCGCTCAGCGAGATACGCAGTATTTT
TRBJ2-3 | NA | TRBV7-2 | TRBD1 | CASSWDRGTDTQYF | TGTGCCAGCAGCTGGGACAGGGGCACAGATACGCAGTATTTT
TRBJ1-4 | NA | TRBV4-1 | TRBD1 | CASSHRTGLKEKLFF | TGCGCCAGCAGCCATAGGACAGGGTTAAAGGAAAAACTGTTTTTT
TRBJ1-2 | NA | TRBV7-9 | NA | CASSPSPDGYTF | TGTGCCAGCAGCCCGTCCCCCGATGGCTACACCTTC
TRBJ1-2 | NA | TRBV4-1 | TRBD1 | CASSRPGQGNYGYTF | TGCGCCAGCAGCCGGCCGGGACAGGGGAACTATGGCTACACCTTC
TRBJ1-3 | NA | TRBV2 | NA | CASSATGPNGNTIYF | TGTGCCAGCAGTGCCACAGGGCCGAACGGAAACACCATATATTTT
TRBJ2-2 | NA | TRBV20-1 | TRBD2 | CSASGGRANTGELFF | TGCAGTGCTAGTGGGGGGAGGGCTAACACCGGGGAGCTGTTTTTT
TRBJ2-7 | NA | TRBV5-5 | NA | CASYKAGQSYEQYF | TGTGCCAGCTATAAGGCGGGACAGTCCTACGAGCAGTACTTC
TRBJ2-7 | NA | TRBV28 | NA | CASSPLESSYEQYF | TGTGCCAGCAGTCCGTTAGAAAGCTCCTACGAGCAGTACTTC
TRBJ2-5 | NA | TRBV28 | NA | CASNPTGLETQYF | TGTGCCAGCAACCCCACAGGGTTAGAGACCCAGTACTTC
TRBJ2-3 | NA | TRBV11-3 | NA | CASSLEGRPQRGTTDTQYF | TGTGCCAGCAGCTTAGAAGGTAGGCCCCAGCGAGGCACCACAGATACGCAGTATTTT
TRBJ2-3 | NA | TRBV7-9 | NA | CASSPQGGEADTQYF | TGTGCCAGCAGCCCCCAGGGCGGCGAGGCAGATACGCAGTATTTT
TRBJ2-1 | NA | TRBV28 | TRBD2 | CASRGLAGPFF | TGTGCCAGCAGAGGACTAGCGGGACCGTTCTTC
TRBJ1-1 | NA | TRBV7-8 | TRBD1 | CASSHTRGTARGTEAFF | TGTGCCAGCAGCCACACACGCGGGACAGCCCGAGGGACTGAAGCTTTCTTT
TRBJ1-5 | NA | TRBV24-1 | NA | CATSDTGQFNQPQHF | TGTGCCACCAGTGACACCGGACAGTTCAATCAGCCCCAGCATTTT
TRBJ2-1 | once | TRBV7-3 | TRBD2 | CASSLAGGSNEQFF | TGTGCCAGCAGCTTAGCGGGAGGCTCTAATGAGCAGTTCTTC
TRBJ2-7 | NA | TRBV4-1 | NA | CASSPLGEALLEQYF | TGCGCCAGCAGCCCCCTGGGGGAGGCCCTCCTGGAGCAGTACTTC
TRBJ1-2 | NA | TRBV6-1 | NA | CASSEARRTYGYTF | TGTGCCAGCAGTGAAGCAAGGCGGACTTATGGCTACACCTTC
TRBJ2-7 | once | TRBV3-1/TRBV3-2 | TRBD2 | CASGSLNEQYF | TGTGCTAGCGGGAGTCTTAACGAGCAGTACTTC
TRBJ2-2 | NA | TRBV5-1 | TRBD2 | CASRVLLAGLANTGELFF | TGCGCCAGCCGTGTCCTACTAGCGGGGCTAGCGAACACCGGGGAGCTGTTTTTT
TRBJ2-1 | NA | TRBV27 | TRBD2 | CASSPGLAGYNEQFF | TGTGCCAGCAGCCCGGGACTAGCGGGGTACAATGAGCAGTTCTTC
TRBJ2-5 | NA | TRBV10-3 | TRBD2 | CAISAGLAGEETQYF | TGTGCCATCAGTGCCGGACTAGCGGGAGAAGAGACCCAGTACTTC
TRBJ2-7 | NA | TRBV6-5 | TRBD2 | CASSFSSGTGEQYF | TGTGCCAGCAGCTTCTCTAGCGGGACGGGCGAGCAGTACTTC
TRBJ2-1 | NA | TRBV5-1 | TRBD1 | CASGTGAGDNEQFF | TGCGCCAGCGGAACAGGGGCAGGAGACAATGAGCAGTTCTTC
TRBJ2-2 | NA | TRBV5-5 | TRBD1 | CASSSRDRTANTGELFF | TGTGCCAGCAGCTCCCGGGACAGGACCGCGAACACCGGGGAGCTGTTTTTT
TRBJ2-5 | NA | TRBV5-4 | NA | CASTDGLRGETQYF | TGTGCCAGCACCGATGGACTGAGGGGGGAGACCCAGTACTTC
TRBJ1-2 | once | TRBV19 | TRBD1 | CASSAPGQGEYYGYTF | TGTGCCAGTAGCGCGCCAGGACAGGGAGAATACTATGGCTACACCTTC
TRBJ1-5 | NA | TRBV28 | NA | CASKRAGSSNQPQHF | TGTGCCAGCAAGCGGGCGGGGTCAAGCAATCAGCCCCAGCATTTT
TRBJ1-1 | NA | TRBV25-1 | TRBD1 | CASSVLQGAAFF | TGTGCCAGCAGTGTCCTACAGGGGGCGGCTTTCTTT
TRBJ2-5 | few | TRBV3-1/TRBV3-2 | NA | CASSQVKETQYF | TGTGCCAGCAGCCAAGTCAAAGAGACCCAGTACTTC
TRBJ2-3 | NA | TRBV29-1 | TRBD1 | CSVRRDRRASTQYF | TGCAGCGTGCGACGGGACAGGCGGGCAAGTACGCAGTATTTT
TRBJ2-6 | NA | TRBV27 | NA | CASSPKGFRSGANVLTF | TGTGCCAGCAGTCCCAAGGGGTTCCGCTCTGGGGCCAACGTCCTGACTTTC
TRBJ1-1 | NA | TRBV9 | NA | CASSVEGSWGLQAFF | TGTGCCAGCAGCGTAGAGGGGTCCTGGGGCCTGCAGGCTTTCTTT
TRBJ2-3 | NA | TRBV6-5 | TRBD2 | CASSYSGGGTDTQYF | TGTGCCAGCAGTTACTCCGGGGGAGGGACAGATACGCAGTATTTT
TRBJ2-1 | NA | TRBV6-2/TRBV6-3 | NA | CASSLGEATGNEQFF | TGTGCCAGCAGTTTGGGGGAGGCGACGGGCAATGAGCAGTTCTTC
TRBJ1-2 | NA | TRBV6-5 | NA | CASSTRTPYYGYTF | TGTGCCAGCAGTACGCGGACACCGTACTATGGCTACACCTTC
TRBJ2-2 | few | TRBV7-3 | NA | CASSLQGHTGELFF | TGTGCCAGCAGCTTACAGGGTCACACCGGGGAGCTGTTTTTT
TRBJ2-4 | NA | TRBV5-1 | TRBD2 | CASSLVGTSENIQYF | TGCGCCAGCAGCTTGGTGGGGACTAGTGAAAACATTCAGTACTTC
TRBJ1-1 | NA | TRBV27 | NA | CASRERREGGRTEAFF | TGTGCCAGCAGGGAACGCCGGGAGGGAGGACGTACTGAAGCTTTCTTT
TRBJ2-7 | NA | TRBV5-5 | TRBD2 | CASSPYSGRLYEQYF | TGTGCCAGCAGCCCCTACAGCGGGAGGCTGTACGAGCAGTACTTC
TRBJ1-3 | NA | TRBV7-9 | TRBD1 | CASSPGQGKDGNTIYF | TGTGCCAGCAGCCCGGGACAGGGCAAGGATGGAAACACCATATATTTT
TRBJ2-1 | NA | TRBV19 | TRBD2 | CASSLRTSGRTFNEQFF | TGTGCCAGTAGTCTCCGGACTAGCGGGAGGACCTTCAATGAGCAGTTCTTC
TRBJ2-1 | NA | TRBV14 | NA | CASSHSAGKDEQFF | TGTGCCAGCAGCCACTCGGCCGGGAAGGATGAGCAGTTCTTC
TRBJ1-2 | NA | TRBV10-2 | TRBD1 | CASSDPDRDGYTF | TGCGCCAGCAGTGACCCCGACAGGGACGGCTACACCTTC
TRBJ1-2 | once | TRBV5-4 | TRBD1 | CASSHPTGETNYGYTF | TGTGCCAGCAGCCACCCGACAGGGGAGACTAACTATGGCTACACCTTC
TRBJ1-5 | NA | TRBV27 | NA | CASRPGIDEPQHF | TGTGCCAGCAGGCCCGGGATAGATGAGCCCCAGCATTTT
TRBJ2-4 | NA | TRBV19 | NA | CASSPPGTSLAKNIQYF | TGTGCCAGTAGTCCTCCGGGTACAAGTCTAGCCAAAAACATTCAGTACTTC
TRBJ2-7 | NA | TRBV3-1/TRBV3-2 | NA | CASSQQGLHYEQYF | TGTGCCAGCAGCCAACAGGGACTCCACTACGAGCAGTACTTC
TRBJ2-1 | NA | TRBV5-1 | TRBD2 | CASSLFSGRAYNEQFF | TGCGCCAGCAGCTTGTTCAGCGGGAGGGCCTACAATGAGCAGTTCTTC
TRBJ1-2 | NA | TRBV19 | NA | CASSITTIFREGSGYGYTF | TGTGCCAGTAGTATAACTACTATATTCAGGGAGGGGAGCGGATATGGCTACACCTTC
TRBJ2-3 | NA | TRBV5-4 | NA | CASSLAGATDTQYF | TGTGCCAGCAGCTTGGCGGGAGCCACAGATACGCAGTATTTT